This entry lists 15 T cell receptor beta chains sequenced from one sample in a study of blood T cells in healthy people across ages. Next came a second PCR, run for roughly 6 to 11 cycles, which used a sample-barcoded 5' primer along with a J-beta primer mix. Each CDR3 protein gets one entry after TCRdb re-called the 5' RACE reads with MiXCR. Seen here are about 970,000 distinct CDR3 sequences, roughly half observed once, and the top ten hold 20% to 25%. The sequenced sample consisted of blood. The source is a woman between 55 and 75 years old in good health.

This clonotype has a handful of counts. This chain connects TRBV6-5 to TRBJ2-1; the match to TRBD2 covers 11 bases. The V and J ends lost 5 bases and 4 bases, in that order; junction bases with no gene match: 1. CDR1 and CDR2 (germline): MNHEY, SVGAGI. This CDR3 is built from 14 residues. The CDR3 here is CASSGTSGYNEQFF. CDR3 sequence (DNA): TGTGCCAGCAGTGGGACTAGCGGATACAATGAGCAGTTCTTC.

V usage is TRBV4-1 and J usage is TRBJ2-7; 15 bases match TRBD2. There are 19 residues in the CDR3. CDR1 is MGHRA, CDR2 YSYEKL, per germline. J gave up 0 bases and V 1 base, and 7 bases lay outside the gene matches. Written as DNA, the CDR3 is TGCGCCAGCAGCCAAGGATTCGGACTAGCGGGGGGGAGCTCCTACGAGCAGTACTTC. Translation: CASSQGFGLAGGSSYEQYF.

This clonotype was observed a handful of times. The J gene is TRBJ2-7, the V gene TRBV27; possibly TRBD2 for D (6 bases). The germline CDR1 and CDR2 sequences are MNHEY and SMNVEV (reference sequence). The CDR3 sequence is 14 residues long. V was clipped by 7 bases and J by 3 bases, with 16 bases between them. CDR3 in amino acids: CASTLRGGGYEQYF. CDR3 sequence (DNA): TGTGCCAGCACCTTAAGGGGAGGAGGCTACGAGCAGTACTTC.

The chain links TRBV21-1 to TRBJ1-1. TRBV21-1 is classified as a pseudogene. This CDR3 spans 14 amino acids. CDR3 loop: CASSKMREGTEAFF. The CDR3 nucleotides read TGTGCCAGCAGCAAAATGAGGGAAGGCACTGAAGCTTTCTTT.

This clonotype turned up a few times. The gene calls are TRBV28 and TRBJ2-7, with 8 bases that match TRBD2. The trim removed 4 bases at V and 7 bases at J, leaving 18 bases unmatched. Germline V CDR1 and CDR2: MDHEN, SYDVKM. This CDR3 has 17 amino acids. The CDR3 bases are TGTGCCAGCAGTTACCCCCCGACTAGCGCCACTATGGGGGAGCAGTACTTC. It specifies CASSYPPTSATMGEQYF.

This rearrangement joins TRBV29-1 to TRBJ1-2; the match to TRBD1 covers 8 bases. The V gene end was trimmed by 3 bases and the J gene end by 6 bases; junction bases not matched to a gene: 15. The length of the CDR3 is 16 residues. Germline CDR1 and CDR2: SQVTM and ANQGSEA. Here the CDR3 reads CSVDAGGVDLSDGYTF. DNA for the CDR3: TGCAGCGTTGATGCAGGGGGCGTCGACTTATCGGATGGCTACACCTTC.

CDR3 protein: CASLGQRNSYEQYF. CDR3 bases: TGTGCCAGCTTGGGACAGAGAAACTCCTACGAGCAGTACTTC. The chain carries TRBV6-1 and TRBJ2-7; 7 bases agree with TRBD1. CDR1 is MNHNS and CDR2 is SASEGT in the germline V gene. The trim removed 8 bases at V and 0 bases at J, leaving 7 bases unmatched. The CDR3 sequence is 14 residues long.

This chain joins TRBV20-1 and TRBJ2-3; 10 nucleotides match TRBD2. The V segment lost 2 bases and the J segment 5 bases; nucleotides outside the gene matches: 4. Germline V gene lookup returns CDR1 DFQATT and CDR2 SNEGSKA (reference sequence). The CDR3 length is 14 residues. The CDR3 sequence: CSARLAGVGDTQYF. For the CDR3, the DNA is TGCAGTGCTAGACTAGCGGGAGTCGGAGATACGCAGTATTTT.

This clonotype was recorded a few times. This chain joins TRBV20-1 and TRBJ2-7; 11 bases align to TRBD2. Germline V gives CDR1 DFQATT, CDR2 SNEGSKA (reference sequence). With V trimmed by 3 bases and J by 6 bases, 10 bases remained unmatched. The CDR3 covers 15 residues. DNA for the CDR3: TGCAGTGCTAGTAGGGTAGCGGGAGGGTTACGCGAGCAGTACTTC. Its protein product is CSASRVAGGLREQYF.

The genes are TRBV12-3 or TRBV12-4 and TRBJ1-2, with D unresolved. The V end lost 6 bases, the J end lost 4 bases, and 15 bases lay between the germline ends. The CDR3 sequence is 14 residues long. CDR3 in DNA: TGTGCCAGCAGGGAGGGAGGAGCAGCCTATGGCTACACCTTC. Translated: CASREGGAAYGYTF.

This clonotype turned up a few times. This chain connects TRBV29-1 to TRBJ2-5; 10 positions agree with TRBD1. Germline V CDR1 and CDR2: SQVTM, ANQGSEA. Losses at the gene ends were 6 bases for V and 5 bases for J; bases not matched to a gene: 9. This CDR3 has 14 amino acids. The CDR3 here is CSVQDRGRKETQYF. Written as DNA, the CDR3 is TGCAGCGTGCAAGACAGGGGGCGAAAGGAGACCCAGTACTTC.

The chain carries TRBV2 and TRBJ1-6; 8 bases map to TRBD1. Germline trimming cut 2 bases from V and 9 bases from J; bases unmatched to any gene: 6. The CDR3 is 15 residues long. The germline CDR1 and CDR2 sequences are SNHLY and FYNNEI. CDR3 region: CASSENGRGRSPLHF. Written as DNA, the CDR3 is TGTGCCAGCAGTGAAAATGGCAGGGGGCGTTCACCCCTCCACTTT.

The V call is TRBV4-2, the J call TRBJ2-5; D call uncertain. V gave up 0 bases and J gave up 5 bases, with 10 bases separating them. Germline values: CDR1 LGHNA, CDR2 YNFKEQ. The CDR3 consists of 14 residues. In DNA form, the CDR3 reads TGTGCCAGCAGCCAAGAGGTGGGGTGGGAGACCCAGTACTTC. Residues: CASSQEVGWETQYF.

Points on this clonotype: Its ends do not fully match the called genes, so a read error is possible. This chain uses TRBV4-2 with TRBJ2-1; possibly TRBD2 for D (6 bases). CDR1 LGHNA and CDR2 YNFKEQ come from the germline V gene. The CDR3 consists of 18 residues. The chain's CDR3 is CASSQPFLAEKVYNERFF. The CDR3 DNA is TGTGCCAGCAGCCAACCCTTCTTAGCGGAAAAAGTTTACAATGAGCGGTTCTTC.

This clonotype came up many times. CDR3 DNA: TGTGCCAGCAGCTTTTGGGGCAGGAGCACAGATACGCAGTATTTT. This gives the protein CASSFWGRSTDTQYF. This chain joins TRBV5-6 and TRBJ2-3, with D maybe TRBD1 (5 bases). This CDR3 is built from 15 residues. V lost 2 bases to trimming and J lost 0 bases, with 10 bases between them. CDR1 SGHDT and CDR2 YYEEEE come from the germline V gene.